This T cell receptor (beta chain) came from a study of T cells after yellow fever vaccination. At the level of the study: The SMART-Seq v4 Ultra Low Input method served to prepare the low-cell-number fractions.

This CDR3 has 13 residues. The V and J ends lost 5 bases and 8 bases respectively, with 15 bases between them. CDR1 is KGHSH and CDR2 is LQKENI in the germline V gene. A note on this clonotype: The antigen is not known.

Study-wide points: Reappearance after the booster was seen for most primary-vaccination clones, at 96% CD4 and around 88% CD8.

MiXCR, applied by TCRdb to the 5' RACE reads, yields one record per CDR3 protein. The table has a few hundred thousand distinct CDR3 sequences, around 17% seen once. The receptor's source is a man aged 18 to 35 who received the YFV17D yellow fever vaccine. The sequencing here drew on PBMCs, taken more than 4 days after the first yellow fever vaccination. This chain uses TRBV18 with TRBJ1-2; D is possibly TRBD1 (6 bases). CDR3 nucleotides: TGTGCCAGCTCATTACAGGGTGTAAGCGGCTACACCTTC. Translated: CASSLQGVSGYTF.